This is a list of T cell receptor beta chains from one sample in a study of T cells expressing NK-cell markers. TCRdb re-called the 5' RACE reads and shows each CDR3 protein once, DNA omitted. This sample's table reports approximately 550,000 distinct CDR3 sequences. The sample consisted of blood T cells: a sorted CD56 or NKG2C T cell subset, CD4+ or CD8+ T cells, or bulk PBMC T cells (not recorded which). These receptors were obtained from a man younger than 35 in good health. CDR3s include the opening cysteine and the closing phenylalanine or tryptophan. Fields, in order: CDR3 protein, J gene, V gene.

CDR3: CASSPQTGGADIQYF
J: TRBJ2-4
V: TRBV5-1

CDR3: CSANQRESGETQYF
J: TRBJ2-5
V: TRBV20-1

CDR3: CASSEDTGAYEAFF
J: TRBJ1-1
V: TRBV2

CDR3: CASSFSGGDQETQYF
J: TRBJ2-5
V: TRBV12-3/TRBV12-4

CDR3: CAWKGLRDEQFF
J: TRBJ2-1
V: TRBV30

CDR3: CATSRAPGTGRTGELFF
J: TRBJ2-2
V: TRBV15

CDR3: CSARRETGILNNEQFF
J: TRBJ2-1
V: TRBV20-1

CDR3: CATSDRRTSGDVNEQFF
J: TRBJ2-1
V: TRBV24-1

CDR3: CSAPMGTGGAETQYF
J: TRBJ2-5
V: TRBV20-1

CDR3: CASSWNRRTSGGTDTQYF
J: TRBJ2-3
V: TRBV13

CDR3: CASSPRTSGREETQYF
J: TRBJ2-5
V: TRBV7-2

CDR3: CASSIRGRVQFF
J: TRBJ2-1
V: TRBV5-1

CDR3: CASSLYGSGLSYNEQFF
J: TRBJ2-1
V: TRBV7-2

CDR3: CASSSGGKQETQYF
J: TRBJ2-5
V: TRBV7-9

CDR3: CAISDVGGERSGANVLTF
J: TRBJ2-6
V: TRBV10-3

CDR3: CSAFGGAGYGYTF
J: TRBJ1-2
V: TRBV20-1

CDR3: CASLLLAGADTQYF
J: TRBJ2-3
V: TRBV27

CDR3: CSASGTKIIQETQYF
J: TRBJ2-5
V: TRBV20-1

CDR3: CSARRTSGSDEQYF
J: TRBJ2-7
V: TRBV29-1

CDR3: CGTGGTASTDTQYF
J: TRBJ2-3
V: TRBV20-1

CDR3: CSVEEGQVGTSSYEQYF
J: TRBJ2-7
V: TRBV29-1

CDR3: CASSQRASRAGELFF
J: TRBJ2-2
V: TRBV6-1

CDR3: CASISGQTKPLSGANVLTF
J: TRBJ2-6
V: TRBV21-1

CDR3: CSARPSTQPLHF
J: TRBJ1-6
V: TRBV20-1

CDR3: CASSGTSGSNADTQYF
J: TRBJ2-3
V: TRBV10-3

CDR3: CASSQSTGRSYNEQFF
J: TRBJ2-1
V: TRBV18

CDR3: CASSRLGLDIQYF
J: TRBJ2-4
V: TRBV4-3

CDR3: CASGPSLTGPVGYTF
J: TRBJ1-2
V: TRBV5-1

CDR3: CSARGLQTSQYF
J: TRBJ2-5
V: TRBV20-1

CDR3: CASSLLFFSGANVLTF
J: TRBJ2-6
V: TRBV12-3/TRBV12-4

CDR3: CSARDRERYFPDNEQFF
J: TRBJ2-1
V: TRBV20-1

CDR3: CASRITGTGAGETQYF
J: TRBJ2-5
V: TRBV5-1

CDR3: CASSLEGASKFF
J: TRBJ2-1
V: TRBV5-1

CDR3: CASSLSSWGELFF
J: TRBJ2-2
V: TRBV7-9

CDR3: CASSLVGREYSNQPQHF
J: TRBJ1-5
V: TRBV5-5

CDR3: CASSLEDRGSYEQYF
J: TRBJ2-7
V: TRBV12-3/TRBV12-4

CDR3: CAISEPDTANVLTF
J: TRBJ2-6
V: TRBV10-3

CDR3: CASSIRGSTDTQYF
J: TRBJ2-3
V: TRBV5-1